Presented here are 21 T cell receptor beta chains from one specimen sequenced in a study of cytomegalovirus exposure and HLA in healthy donors. The PCR was carried out with 60 Vbeta primers and 13 Jbeta primers. Sequencing was performed with immunoSEQ multiplex PCR; in TCRdb, only in-frame clones are kept and a portion is missing. The data show 200,000 or so clones, roughly four fifths seen once. Sequencing used PBMCs. The receptors derive from a woman between 18 and 29 years old in good health and CMV-seropositive.

The chain has TRBV6-1 and TRBJ1-5; TRBD1 is a possible D gene (6 bases). This CDR3 has 13 residues. Germline CDR1 reads MNHNS; CDR2 reads SASEGT. V was clipped by 2 bases and J by 16 bases, with 18 bases between them. CDR3 amino acids: CASSERGFWFSHF. The DNA of the CDR3 is TGTGCCAGCAGTGAAAGGGGGTTCTGGTTTTCACATTTT.

This sequence joins TRBV28 and TRBJ2-2; a possible D gene is TRBD1 (6 bases). V was pared by 5 bases and J by 3 bases, with 19 bases between. The CDR3 spans 17 residues. CDR1 and CDR2 (germline): MDHEN, SYDVKM. The CDR3 sequence: CASSVPQVQGDTGELFF. The CDR3 DNA follows: TGTGCCAGCAGTGTCCCCCAAGTACAGGGCGACACCGGGGAGCTGTTTTTT.

In regard to this clone: Germline is not matched at one junction end, which may reflect a read error. J is TRBJ2-2 and V is TRBV27; TRBD1 matches 7 bases. Germline V CDR1 and CDR2: MNHEY, SMNVEV (reference sequence). The CDR3 length is 13 residues. The CDR3: CASSAQGTGELFF. DNA for the CDR3: TGTGCCAGCAGCGCACAGGGGACCGGGGAGTTGTTTTTT.

CDR3 protein: CASSSTGTETDEQYF. CDR3 nucleotides: TGTGCCAGCTCATCAACCGGGACAGAGACGGACGAGCAGTACTTC. The chain employs TRBV18 and TRBJ2-7, with 7 bases aligning to TRBD1. CDR3 length equals 15 residues. The V segment lost 5 bases and the J segment 5 bases; nucleotides outside the gene matches: 12. Germline CDR1 reads KGHSH; CDR2 reads LQKENI.

CDR3 residues: CASSLFRDRGAGYTF. The CDR3 DNA sequence: TGTGCCAGCAGCTTGTTCCGGGACAGGGGGGCTGGCTACACCTTC. The V gene is TRBV5-6, the J gene TRBJ1-2; TRBD1 agrees at 11 bases. CDR3 size: 15 residues. The germline gives CDR1 SGHDT, CDR2 YYEEEE. The V gene end was trimmed by 1 base and the J gene end by 7 bases; junction bases not matched to a gene: 6.

The chain couples TRBV2 to TRBJ1-4; unclear D gene. CDR1 and CDR2 from the germline V gene are SNHLY and FYNNEI. The CDR3 length is 14 residues. Trimming removed 7 bases at V and 7 bases at J, with 16 bases between. The CDR3: CASKGSGTAEKLFF. Written as DNA, the CDR3 is TGTGCCAGCAAGGGCAGCGGAACCGCTGAAAAACTGTTTTTT. Using reference TRBV2 and TRBJ1-4 for the parts outside the CDR3, the full variable domain is EPEVTQTPSHQVTQMGQEVILRCVPISNHLYFYWYRQILGQKVEFLVSFYNNEISEKSEIFDDQFSVERPDGSNFTLKIRSTKLEDSAMYFCASKGSGTAEKLFFGSGTQLSVL.

A few counts support this clone. V and J are TRBV15 and TRBJ2-1; 8 positions match TRBD2. This CDR3 has 15 amino acids. CDR1 LNHNV and CDR2 YYDKDF come from the germline V gene (reference sequence). V gave up 3 bases and J gave up 7 bases; unmatched junction bases: 8. The CDR3 protein is CATSSDGGASNEQFF. The CDR3 region has the DNA TGTGCCACCAGCAGTGACGGGGGGGCGTCAAATGAGCAGTTCTTC. Full variable domain (rest looked up from reference TRBV15 and TRBJ2-1): DAMVIQNPRYQVTQFGKPVTLSCSQTLNHNVMYWYQQKSSQAPKLLFHYYDKDFNNEADTPDNFQSRRPNTSFCFLDIRSPGLGDTAMYLCATSSDGGASNEQFFGPGTRLTVL.

This chain uses TRBV25-1 with TRBJ2-7; the D gene is possibly TRBD1 (7 bases). CDR3 length: 13 residues. Germline V CDR1 and CDR2: MGHDK, SYGVNS. Trimming cost V 7 bases and J 3 bases, with 13 bases left between them. CDR3 residues: CASNAGQFYEQYF. In DNA, the CDR3 is TGTGCCAGCAACGCGGGACAGTTCTACGAGCAGTACTTC.

The rearrangement uses TRBV2 and TRBJ2-5, with D possibly matching TRBD2 (6 bases). V gave up 4 bases and J gave up 5 bases, with 14 bases separating them. This CDR3 is built from 14 residues. The germline gives CDR1 SNHLY, CDR2 FYNNEI. CDR3: CASSGDSRGETQYF. Written as DNA, the CDR3 is TGTGCCAGCAGTGGGGACTCCCGGGGGGAGACCCAGTACTTC.

The V and J genes are TRBV2 and TRBJ1-4; D is possibly TRBD1 (6 bases). This CDR3 is 14 amino acids long. With 4 bases removed from V and 7 bases from J, the gap between germline ends came to 13 bases. CDR1 is SNHLY, CDR2 FYNNEI, per germline. Here the CDR3 reads CASSGGGGVEKLFF. The CDR3 DNA reads TGTGCCAGCAGTGGAGGGGGGGGCGTTGAAAAACTGTTTTTT.

V gene TRBV5-1 combines with J gene TRBJ2-1; TRBD1 might be the D (6 bases). Germline V gene lookup returns CDR1 SGHRS and CDR2 YFSETQ. This CDR3 region has 12 residues. Trimming pared 3 bases from V and 6 bases from J, leaving 7 bases between. The CDR3: CASSSQGNEQFF. The DNA of the CDR3 is TGCGCCAGCAGCTCACAGGGCAATGAGCAGTTCTTC. Based on the CDR3 plus reference TRBV5-1 and TRBJ2-1, the full variable domain is KAGVTQTPRYLIKTRGQQVTLSCSPISGHRSVSWYQQTPGQGLQFLFEYFSETQRNKGNFPGRFSGRQFSNSRSEMNVSTLELGDSALYLCASSSQGNEQFFGPGTRLTVL.

This clone was found a few times. This chain joins TRBV10-2 and TRBJ2-5, with 10 bases lining up with TRBD2. The junction had 7 bases not matched to a gene; V was cut back by 9 bases and J by 3 bases. The CDR3 covers 14 residues. Germline CDR1 reads WSHSY; CDR2 reads SAAADI. The CDR3 DNA is TGCGCCAGTTCCCTAGCGGGGGCCGAAGAGACCCAGTACTTC. The encoded protein is CASSLAGAEETQYF.

V is TRBV7-2 and J is TRBJ2-1, with 11 bases that match TRBD1. The CDR3 sequence is 16 residues long. With 3 bases clipped from V and 5 bases from J, the junction kept 6 bases outside the gene matches. Germline CDR1 and CDR2: SGHTA and FQGNSA. Written as DNA, the CDR3 is TGTGCCAGCAGCTTTTCCGGGACAGGGGGGAACAATGAGCAGTTCTTC. It encodes CASSFSGTGGNNEQFF. The full variable domain, rest sourced from reference TRBV7-2 and TRBJ2-1, is GAGVSQSPSNKVTEKGKDVELRCDPISGHTALYWYRQSLGQGLEFLIYFQGNSAPDKSGLPSDRFSAERTGGSVSTLTIQRTQQEDSAVYLCASSFSGTGGNNEQFFGPGTRLTVL.

The chain employs TRBV14 and TRBJ1-4, with D perhaps TRBD1 (6 bases). CDR3 length: 14 amino acids. Trimming pared 2 bases from V and 7 bases from J, leaving 11 bases between. CDR1 is SGHDN and CDR2 is FVKESK in the germline V gene. CDR3 sequence reads: CASSQPGEGEKLFF. In DNA form, the CDR3 reads TGTGCCAGCAGCCAACCAGGGGAGGGTGAAAAACTGTTTTTT.

The chain carries TRBV2 and TRBJ2-2; TRBD1 agrees at 8 bases. Germline trimming cut 7 bases from V and 1 base from J; bases unmatched to any gene: 2. The CDR3 length is 14 residues. Looked up from germline, CDR1 is SNHLY and CDR2 is FYNNEI. The CDR3: CASTGQGNTGELFF. Here the CDR3 DNA reads TGTGCCAGCACCGGACAGGGGAACACCGGGGAGCTGTTTTTT.

The chain combines TRBV2 with TRBJ1-5; TRBD1 aligns across 12 bases. Germline V gives CDR1 SNHLY, CDR2 FYNNEI. The V segment lost 5 bases and the J segment 8 bases; nucleotides outside the gene matches: 7. The CDR3 has 15 residues. The CDR3 DNA sequence: TGTGCCAGCAGTCTAGGGACAGGGGGCGCGAAGCCCCAGCATTTT. Translation: CASSLGTGGAKPQHF.

This chain links TRBV5-1 with TRBJ2-2; TRBD1 matches 9 bases. Per the germline V gene, CDR1 is SGHRS and CDR2 is YFSETQ. The junction had 17 bases not matched to a gene; V was cut back by 9 bases and J by 5 bases. The CDR3 spans 17 residues. The CDR3 DNA is TGCGCCACTATTGGGAAACAGGGGGCCAAATGGACCGGGGAGCTGTTTTTT. Its protein product is CATIGKQGAKWTGELFF. Drawing the rest from reference TRBV5-1 and TRBJ2-2, the complete variable domain is KAGVTQTPRYLIKTRGQQVTLSCSPISGHRSVSWYQQTPGQGLQFLFEYFSETQRNKGNFPGRFSGRQFSNSRSEMNVSTLELGDSALYLCATIGKQGAKWTGELFFGEGSRLTVL.

The rearrangement links TRBV30 to TRBJ1-1; TRBD1 agrees at 8 bases. This CDR3 spans 15 amino acids. Per the germline V gene, CDR1 is GTSNPN and CDR2 is SVGIG (reference sequence). The V segment lost 8 bases and the J segment 1 base; nucleotides outside the gene matches: 12. The CDR3 here is CASTYRGSPNTEAFF. The DNA of the CDR3 is TGTGCCAGTACTTACAGGGGGTCTCCGAACACTGAAGCTTTCTTT.

V is TRBV7-2 and J is TRBJ1-6; TRBD1 agrees at 10 bases. Trimming cost V 5 bases and J 1 base; bases outside gene matches: 11. CDR3 size: 19 residues. Per the germline V gene, CDR1 is SGHTA and CDR2 is FQGNSA. The CDR3 DNA follows: TGTGCCAGCAGCGTGGCCGGGACAGGGGTTTTGTCCTATAATTCACCCCTCCACTTT. Translation: CASSVAGTGVLSYNSPLHF.

In its sample, this clone was seen once. The CDR3 DNA is TGTGCCAGCATTGGGACAGGGGGCTATCAGCCCCAGCATTTT. This translates into CASIGTGGYQPQHF. The chain links TRBV2 to TRBJ1-5; 12 nucleotides agree with TRBD1. The length of the CDR3 is 14 residues. V lost 7 bases, J lost 5 bases, and 3 bases stayed unmatched. CDR1 is SNHLY, CDR2 FYNNEI, per germline. The variable domain in full, with the rest retrieved from reference TRBV2 and TRBJ1-5, is EPEVTQTPSHQVTQMGQEVILRCVPISNHLYFYWYRQILGQKVEFLVSFYNNEISEKSEIFDDQFSVERPDGSNFTLKIRSTKLEDSAMYFCASIGTGGYQPQHFGDGTRLSIL.

The genes are TRBV19 and TRBJ1-5, with D maybe TRBD1 (6 bases). Germline V gene lookup returns CDR1 LNHDA and CDR2 SQIVND (reference sequence). V gave up 8 bases and J gave up 3 bases, with 11 bases separating them. This CDR3 contains 13 residues. The CDR3 DNA is TGTGCCAGTCTTGGACAGTTCAATCAGCCCCAGCATTTT. Its protein is CASLGQFNQPQHF.